One sample yielded the 23 T cell receptor beta chains listed below, sequenced in a study of T cells in Graves' hyperthyroidism and ophthalmopathy. RNA transcripts yielded amplified TCR beta CDR3 regions. TCR CDR3 regions were first amplified by RT-PCR with HTBI primers. TCRdb redid the calling of the multiplex PCR reads with MiXCR, one entry per CDR3 protein. The sample consists of about 400,000 distinct CDR3 sequences, around 15% of them appearing once. The sequencing input was blood. These receptors were taken from a man aged 50 or older with Graves' ophthalmopathy.

This clonotype was recorded many times. V and J are TRBV7-2 and TRBJ2-3; TRBD2 aligns across 12 bases. Germline V gene data show CDR1 as SGHTA and CDR2 as FQGNSA. V lost 0 bases, J lost 1 base, and 5 bases stayed unmatched. The CDR3 is made up of 18 amino acids. The CDR3 sequence: CASSLALAGGPRTDTQYF. The CDR3 nucleotides are TGTGCCAGCAGCTTAGCGCTAGCGGGAGGGCCGCGCACAGATACGCAGTATTTT.

The table lists this clonotype with many counts. The chain employs TRBV5-8 and TRBJ2-5; D is perhaps TRBD2 (5 bases). The CDR3 is 15 amino acids. The V gene's germline CDR1 is SGHTS and CDR2 YDEGEE. Trimming took 3 bases from V and 0 from J, leaving 12 bases between them. The CDR3 nucleotides are TGTGCCAGCAGCTCCACCCTGGACTACCAAGAGACCCAGTACTTC. The encoded protein is CASSSTLDYQETQYF.

The table lists this clonotype with many counts. The chain recombines TRBV12-3 or TRBV12-4 with TRBJ1-2; D is unresolved. The CDR3 is 12 residues long. Trimming left V 6 bases short and J 3 bases short, with 8 bases between. The CDR3 loop is CASRGGYYGYTF. The CDR3 coding sequence is TGTGCCAGCAGGGGCGGCTACTATGGCTACACCTTC.

V gene TRBV7-9 combines with J gene TRBJ2-2; 11 nucleotides agree with TRBD2. The trim removed 2 bases at V and 6 bases at J, leaving 8 bases unmatched. CDR3 size: 17 residues. Germline CDR1 reads SEHNR; CDR2 reads FQNEAQ (reference sequence). This CDR3 reads CASSLPTSGTLAGELFF. The CDR3 DNA reads TGTGCCAGCAGCTTACCGACTAGCGGGACTCTCGCCGGGGAGCTGTTTTTT.

The chain has TRBV24-1 and TRBJ2-7; D is possibly TRBD1 (6 bases). The germline V gene encodes CDR1 KGHDR and CDR2 SFDVKD. The germline V and J ends were trimmed by 5 bases and 3 bases, with 13 bases remaining between them. The CDR3 covers 14 residues. The CDR3 is CATSGTGTIYEQYF. The CDR3 DNA follows: TGTGCCACCAGTGGTACCGGGACAATCTACGAGCAGTACTTC.

This clonotype was seen ten or more times. The chain is built from TRBV30 and TRBJ2-2; 7 nucleotides align to TRBD2. Germline CDR1 GTSNPN, CDR2 SVGIG (reference sequence). V dropped 4 bases and J dropped 4; count of bases not matched to a gene: 18. The CDR3 covers 18 residues. The CDR3 reads CAWTPSSGEPTGTGELFF. As DNA, the CDR3 is TGTGCCTGGACCCCATCCAGCGGGGAACCCACGGGCACCGGGGAGCTGTTTTTT.

This clonotype was seen ten or more times. This sequence joins TRBV5-1 and TRBJ1-2, with 8 bases fitting TRBD1. In germline, CDR1 is SGHRS, CDR2 YFSETQ. The CDR3 consists of 14 residues. J lost 6 bases, V lost 4 bases, and 8 bases had no gene match. The CDR3 bases are TGCGCCAGCAGCCCCCTACAGGGGGTTGATGGCTACACCTTC. Residues: CASSPLQGVDGYTF.

The chain is built from TRBV30 and TRBJ1-1, with D tentatively TRBD1 (5 bases). Germline V gene lookup returns CDR1 GTSNPN and CDR2 SVGIG (reference sequence). The CDR3 is made up of 13 amino acids. V lost 7 bases to trimming and J lost 4 bases, with 16 bases between them. CDR3 region: CASDMEVGTEAFF. The DNA for the CDR3 is TGTGCCTCGGACATGGAAGTGGGCACTGAAGCTTTCTTT. Complete variable domain (other parts from reference TRBV30 and TRBJ1-1): SQTIHQWPATLVQPVGSPLSLECTVEGTSNPNLYWYRQAAGRGLQLLFYSVGIGQISSEVPQNLSASRPQDRQFILSSKKLLLSDSGFYLCASDMEVGTEAFFGQGTRLTVV.

This clonotype has ten or more counts. CDR3 amino acids: CAWSGMEQYF. CDR3 sequence (DNA): TGTGCCTGGAGTGGCATGGAGCAGTACTTC. The V call is TRBV30, the J call TRBJ2-7; no firm D call. Trimming took 1 base from V and 7 from J, leaving 5 bases between them. There are 10 residues in the CDR3. Looked up from germline, CDR1 is GTSNPN and CDR2 is SVGIG (reference sequence).

In this sample, this clonotype turned up many times. The V and J genes are TRBV7-8 and TRBJ2-5; 13 bases are shared with TRBD2. The V and J ends lost 1 base and 1 base, in that order; junction bases with no gene match: 6. The CDR3 has 18 amino acids. Per germline, CDR1 SGHVS and CDR2 FQNEAQ. The CDR3 nucleotides are TGTGCCAGCAGCTTAGGGGTACTAGCGGGAGGGATCCAAGAGACCCAGTACTTC. Amino acids: CASSLGVLAGGIQETQYF.

This clonotype was picked up many times. The V and J genes are TRBV11-2 and TRBJ2-3; 11 bases are shared with TRBD2. The germline V gene encodes CDR1 SGHAT and CDR2 FQNNGV. Trimming took 1 base from V and 2 from J; bases not matched to a gene: 5. This CDR3 region has 17 residues. The CDR3 bases are TGTGCCAGCAGCTTAGTAGCGGGAGGGCCCTACACAGATACGCAGTATTTT. Translated: CASSLVAGGPYTDTQYF.

Only a few counts were recorded for this clonotype. The rearrangement links TRBV3-1 to TRBJ1-4, with no clear D. Trimming left V 7 bases short and J 8 bases short, with 17 bases between. Germline V gene data show CDR1 as LGHDT and CDR2 as YNNKEL (reference sequence). This CDR3 has 14 residues. The chain's CDR3 is CASTTRTQEEKLFF. The CDR3 nucleotides are TGTGCCAGCACCACCCGGACCCAAGAGGAAAAACTGTTTTTT. The full variable domain, with the rest looked up from reference TRBV3-1 and TRBJ1-4, is DTAVSQTPKYLVTQMGNDKSIKCEQNLGHDTMYWYKQDSKKFLKIMFSYNNKELIINETVPNRFSPKSPDKAHLNLHINSLELGDSAVYFCASTTRTQEEKLFFGSGTQLSVL.

This chain connects TRBV10-2 to TRBJ1-2, with 8 nucleotides matching TRBD1. V trimming: 2 bases; J trimming: 4 bases; junction bases outside the gene matches: 3. The germline V gene encodes CDR1 WSHSY and CDR2 SAAADI. The CDR3 length is 14 residues. Here the CDR3 DNA reads TGCGCCAGCAGTGAGGACAGGGGAGGCTATGGCTACACCTTC. This codes for CASSEDRGGYGYTF.

In its sample, this clonotype was seen a few times. The chain employs TRBV3-1 and TRBJ2-2; TRBD2 agrees at 10 bases. J lost 3 bases, V lost 4 bases, and 8 bases had no gene match. Germline assignment: CDR1 LGHDT and CDR2 YNNKEL (reference sequence). The CDR3 consists of 17 residues. CDR3 sequence: CASSRALAGPYTGELFF. The CDR3 DNA follows: TGTGCCAGCAGCCGAGCACTAGCGGGACCATACACCGGGGAGCTGTTTTTT.

In its sample, this clonotype was seen a few times. The rearrangement links TRBV24-1 to TRBJ2-2; 9 bases agree with TRBD1. Germline assignment: CDR1 KGHDR and CDR2 SFDVKD. The CDR3 totals 17 residues. J gave up 5 bases and V 2 bases, and 8 bases lay outside the gene matches. CDR3 nucleotide sequence: TGTGCCACCAGTGATTGGGGCGGGACAGGGATAACCGGGGAGCTGTTTTTT. Protein sequence: CATSDWGGTGITGELFF.

This clonotype was observed at least ten times. The chain combines TRBV28 with TRBJ1-2; D is possibly TRBD1 (6 bases). Germline V lookup: CDR1 MDHEN, CDR2 SYDVKM. CDR3 length: 14 amino acids. V was cut by 3 bases and J by 4 bases, with 12 bases left in between. CDR3 sequence (DNA): TGTGCCAGCAGTTTCAGGGGCCGAAGCTATGGCTACACCTTC. Protein product: CASSFRGRSYGYTF.

The genes are TRBV6-4 and TRBJ1-1; D perhaps matches TRBD1 (5 bases). In germline, CDR1 is MRHNA, CDR2 SNTAGT. CDR3 length equals 14 residues. V was trimmed by 6 bases and J by 1 base, leaving 12 bases between them. The CDR3 loop reads CASRPRAGNTEAFF. CDR3 nucleotides: TGTGCCAGCAGACCCAGGGCGGGGAACACTGAAGCTTTCTTT.

This clonotype has only a few counts. Being one base from a much bigger clone, this may be a read error. The rearrangement uses TRBV6-1 and TRBJ1-4; D unclear. CDR1 MNHNS and CDR2 SASEGT come from the germline V gene. The CDR3 consists of 14 residues. This CDR3 reads CASRNPATNEELFF. CDR3 nucleotides: TGTGCCAGCAGAAATCCCGCAACTAATGAAGAACTGTTTTTT.

This clonotype occurred many times. The rearrangement uses TRBV11-2 and TRBJ1-2, with D possibly TRBD1 on 6 matching bases. The V gene's germline CDR1 is SGHAT and CDR2 FQNNGV. The ends were cut back, 4 bases at V and 4 bases at J, with 16 bases in the middle. The CDR3 loop spans 15 amino acids. This CDR3 is CASSSVRTGSYGYTF. CDR3 nucleotides: TGTGCCAGCAGCTCGGTCAGAACAGGGTCCTATGGCTACACCTTC. Using reference TRBV11-2 and TRBJ1-2 for the parts outside the CDR3, the full variable domain is EAGVAQSPRYKIIEKRQSVAFWCNPISGHATLYWYQQILGQGPKLLIQFQNNGVVDDSQLPKDRFSAERLKGVDSTLKIQPAKLEDSAVYLCASSSVRTGSYGYTFGSGTRLTVV.

This clonotype has a count of ten or more. The V call is TRBV28, the J call TRBJ2-1; 11 bases line up with TRBD1. Trimming cost V 7 bases and J 7 bases; bases outside gene matches: 12. CDR1 is MDHEN, CDR2 SYDVKM, per germline. This CDR3 comprises 16 residues. The CDR3 coding sequence is TGTGCCAGCATCCGAAACCCGGACAGGGGGCAGAATGAGCAGTTCTTC. It specifies CASIRNPDRGQNEQFF.

The chain has TRBV12-3 or TRBV12-4 and TRBJ2-1; 8 positions agree with TRBD1. Unmatched junction bases numbered 8, after V lost 4 bases and J lost 6 bases. This CDR3 is 15 amino acids long. CDR3 residues: CASSSQGVWGNEQFF. The CDR3 nucleotides are TGTGCCAGCAGTTCACAGGGGGTCTGGGGCAATGAGCAGTTCTTC.

The J gene is TRBJ1-1, the V gene TRBV27, with a tentative D call TRBD1 (5 bases). The CDR3 runs to 13 residues. The germline V gene encodes CDR1 MNHEY and CDR2 SMNVEV (reference sequence). Trimming took 6 bases from V and 3 from J, leaving 11 bases between them. The CDR3 loop reads CASSGGVYTEAFF. As DNA, the CDR3 is TGTGCCAGCAGCGGAGGGGTATACACTGAAGCTTTCTTT.

This clonotype appeared many times. V is TRBV28 and J is TRBJ2-3; 10 bases match TRBD1. Germline CDR1 reads MDHEN; CDR2 reads SYDVKM. The ends lost 5 bases at V and 6 bases at J; junction bases unmatched: 11. The length of the CDR3 is 16 residues. The CDR3: CASSTSGTGVFDTQYF. The CDR3 coding sequence is TGTGCCAGCAGTACCTCCGGGACAGGGGTTTTCGATACGCAGTATTTT.